The rows below give T cell receptor beta chains drawn from one sample of a study of shared clonotypes between healthy human individuals. Clones were read by immunoSEQ multiplex PCR, and TCRdb kept only the in-frame ones, dropping some. The sample has approximately 1,500,000 clones, 95% to 99% seen once; the top ten hold roughly 0.4%. The source material was naive CD4+ T cells sorted from blood. The receptors stem from a man aged 30-40 years in good health. Both conserved end residues are part of each CDR3. The D gene is left open where the match is weak. Size is stated for part of the rows, as once, few or many counts, or as a class when the clone is expanded.

V	D	size	length	J	DNA	CDR3
TRBV28	-	-	12	TRBJ1-5	TGTGCCAGCACCACTACCCATCAGCCCCAGCATTTT	CASTTTHQPQHF
TRBV19	TRBD2	once	17	TRBJ2-1	TGTGCCAGTAGTGGTCTAGCGGGAGGGGCTTTGGACAATGAGCAGTTCTTC	CASSGLAGGALDNEQFF
TRBV19	-	-	15	TRBJ1-3	TGTGCCAGTAGTACGGGGCCACACCATGGAAACACCATATATTTT	CASSTGPHHGNTIYF
TRBV19	-	once	13	TRBJ2-7	TGTGCCAGTAGTAGGGACATAGCCTACGAGCAGTACTTC	CASSRDIAYEQYF
TRBV5-8	TRBD2	-	14	TRBJ2-5	TGTGCCAGCAGCCGGACTAGGCGCCAAGAGACCCAGTACTTC	CASSRTRRQETQYF
TRBV18	-	-	14	TRBJ2-1	TGTGCCAGCTCCGTTGGGACTCCTACAAATGAGCAGTTCTTC	CASSVGTPTNEQFF
TRBV5-6	-	-	12	TRBJ2-3	TGTGCCAGCAGCTTGACCGAGGATACGCAGTATTTT	CASSLTEDTQYF
TRBV19	TRBD1	-	15	TRBJ1-5	TGTGCCAGTAGTCCGAACAGGGGTGGCAATCAGCCCCAGCATTTT	CASSPNRGGNQPQHF
TRBV4-1	-	-	13	TRBJ2-7	TGCGCCAGCAGCCAAGATCCATTAGCCGAGCAGTACTTC	CASSQDPLAEQYF
TRBV4-2	-	-	14	TRBJ1-1	TGTGCCAGCAGCCAAGCCGGCGGGAGCGCTGAAGCTTTCTTT	CASSQAGGSAEAFF
TRBV5-4	-	-	14	TRBJ2-5	TGTGCCAGCAGCTTGGAGGGAGCCCCTGAGACCCAGTACTTC	CASSLEGAPETQYF
TRBV11-2	TRBD1	-	19	TRBJ1-5	TGTGCCAGCAGCGAGGGGGGGACAGGGAAAACCGTTAGCAATCAGCCCCAGCATTTT	CASSEGGTGKTVSNQPQHF
TRBV5-1	TRBD1	-	16	TRBJ2-1	TGCGCCAGCAGCTCCGCAGGGGGCCCTACAAGCAATGAGCAGTTCTTC	CASSSAGGPTSNEQFF
TRBV4-1	-	-	14	TRBJ2-1	TGCGCCAGCAGCCAGCGGAGCTCCTACAATGAGCAGTTCTTC	CASSQRSSYNEQFF
TRBV11-2	-	-	14	TRBJ1-1	TGTGCCAGCAGCTTTGCCGGAAAGAACACTGAAGCTTTCTTT	CASSFAGKNTEAFF
TRBV5-1	-	-	13	TRBJ1-2	TGCGCCAGCAGCCCGGACAGCTCCTATGGCTACACCTTC	CASSPDSSYGYTF
TRBV11-2	-	-	15	TRBJ2-3	TGTGCCAGCAGCAGCGTCGGCGCGCGCACAGATACGCAGTATTTT	CASSSVGARTDTQYF
TRBV11-2	TRBD2	-	19	TRBJ2-5	TGTGCCAGCAGCTTTATATTTGGAGCGGGAGGTCTTTGGGGAGAGACCCAGTACTTC	CASSFIFGAGGLWGETQYF